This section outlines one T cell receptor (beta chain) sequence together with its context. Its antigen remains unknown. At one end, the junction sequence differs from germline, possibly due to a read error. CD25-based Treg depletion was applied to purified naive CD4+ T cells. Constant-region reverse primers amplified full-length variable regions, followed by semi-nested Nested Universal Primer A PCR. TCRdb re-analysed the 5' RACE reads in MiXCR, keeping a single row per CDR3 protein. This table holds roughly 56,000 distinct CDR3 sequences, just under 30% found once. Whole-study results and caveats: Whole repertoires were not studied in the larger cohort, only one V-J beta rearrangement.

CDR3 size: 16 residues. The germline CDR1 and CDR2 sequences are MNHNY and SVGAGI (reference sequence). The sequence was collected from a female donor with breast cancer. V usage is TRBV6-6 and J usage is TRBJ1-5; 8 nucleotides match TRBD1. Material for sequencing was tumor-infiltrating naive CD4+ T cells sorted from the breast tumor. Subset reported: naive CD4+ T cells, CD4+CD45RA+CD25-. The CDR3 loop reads CASGYRGQAVGQPQHF. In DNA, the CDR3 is TGTGCCAGCGGTTACAGGGGACAGGCAGTGGGTCAGCCCCAGCATTTT.